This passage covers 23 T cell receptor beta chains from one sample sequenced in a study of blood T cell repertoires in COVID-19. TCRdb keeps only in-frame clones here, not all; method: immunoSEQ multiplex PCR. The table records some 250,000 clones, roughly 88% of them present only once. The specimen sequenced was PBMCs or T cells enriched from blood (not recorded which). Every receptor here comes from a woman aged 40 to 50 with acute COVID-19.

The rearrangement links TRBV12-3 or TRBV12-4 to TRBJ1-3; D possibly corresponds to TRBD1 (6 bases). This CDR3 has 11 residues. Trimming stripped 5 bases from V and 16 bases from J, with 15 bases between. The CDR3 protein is CASSEGQPRYF. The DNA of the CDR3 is TGTGCCAGCAGTGAGGGACAACCTCGCTATTTT.

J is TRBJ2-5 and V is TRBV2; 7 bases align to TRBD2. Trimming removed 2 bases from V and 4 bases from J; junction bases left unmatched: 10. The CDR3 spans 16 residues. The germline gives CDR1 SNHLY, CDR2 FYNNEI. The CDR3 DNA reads TGTGCCAGCAGTGAAATCGGACTAGTCGGTCGAGAGACCCAGTACTTC. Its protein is CASSEIGLVGRETQYF.

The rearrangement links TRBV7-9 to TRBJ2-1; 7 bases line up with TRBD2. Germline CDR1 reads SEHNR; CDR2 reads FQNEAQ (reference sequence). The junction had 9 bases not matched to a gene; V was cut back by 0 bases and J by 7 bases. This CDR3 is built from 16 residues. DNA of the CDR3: TGTGCCAGCAGCTTAGCGGCGGGGGTCGTTGGGAATGAGCAGTTCTTC. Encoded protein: CASSLAAGVVGNEQFF. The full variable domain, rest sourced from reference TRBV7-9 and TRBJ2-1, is DTGVSQNPRHKITKRGQNVTFRCDPISEHNRLYWYRQTLGQGPEFLTYFQNEAQLEKSRLLSDRFSAERPKGSFSTLEIQRTEQGDSAMYLCASSLAAGVVGNEQFFGPGTRLTVL.

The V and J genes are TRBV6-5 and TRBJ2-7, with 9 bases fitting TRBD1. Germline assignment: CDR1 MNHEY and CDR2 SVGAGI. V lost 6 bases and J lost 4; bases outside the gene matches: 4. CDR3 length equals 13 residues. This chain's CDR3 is CASRRDREYEQYF. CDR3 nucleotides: TGTGCCAGCAGGCGGGACAGGGAGTACGAGCAGTACTTC.

For the CDR3, the DNA is TGTGCCAGCAGGATTAGCGGGGGGGCGTTTTTGCAGTACTTC. It is translated as CASRISGGAFLQYF. The rearrangement links TRBV28 to TRBJ2-7; 11 bases map to TRBD2. Germline CDR1 MDHEN, CDR2 SYDVKM. CDR3 length: 14 amino acids. Trimming cost V 6 bases and J 9 bases; bases outside gene matches: 10. The entire variable domain, with the rest obtained from reference TRBV28 and TRBJ2-7, is as follows: DVKVTQSSRYLVKRTGEKVFLECVQDMDHENMFWYRQDPGLGLRLIYFSYDVKMKEKGDIPEGYSVSREKKERFSLILESASTNQTSMYLCASRISGGAFLQYFGPGTRLTVT.

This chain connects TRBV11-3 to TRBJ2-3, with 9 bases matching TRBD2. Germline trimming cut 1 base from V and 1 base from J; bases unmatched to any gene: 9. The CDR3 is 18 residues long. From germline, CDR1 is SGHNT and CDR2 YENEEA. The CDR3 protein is CASSLGVAGGVGTDTQYF. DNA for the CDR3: TGTGCCAGCAGCTTAGGGGTGGCGGGAGGGGTGGGCACAGATACGCAGTATTTT.

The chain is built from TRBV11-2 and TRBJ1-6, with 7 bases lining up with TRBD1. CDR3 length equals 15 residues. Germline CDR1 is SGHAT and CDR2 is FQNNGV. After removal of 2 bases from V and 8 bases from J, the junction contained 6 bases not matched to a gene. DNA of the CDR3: TGTGCCAGCAGCTTATCGGGACAGAGGGATTCACCCCTCCACTTT. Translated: CASSLSGQRDSPLHF.

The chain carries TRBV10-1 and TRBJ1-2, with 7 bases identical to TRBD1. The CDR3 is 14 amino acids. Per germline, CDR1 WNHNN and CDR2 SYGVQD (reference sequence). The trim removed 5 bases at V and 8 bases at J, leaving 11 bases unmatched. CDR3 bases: TGCGCCAGCAGTCGACAGGGTTCAAAAGGGGGCTACACCTTC. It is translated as CASSRQGSKGGYTF.

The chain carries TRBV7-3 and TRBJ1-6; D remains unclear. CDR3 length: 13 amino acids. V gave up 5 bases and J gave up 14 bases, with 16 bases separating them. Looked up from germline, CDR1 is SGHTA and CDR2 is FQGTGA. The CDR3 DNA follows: TGTGCCAGCAGCCCAAGACCTACAGATACCCTCCACTTT. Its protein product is CASSPRPTDTLHF.

DNA of the CDR3: TGTGCCAGCAGCCCCACTAGCGGGCCAAGCACAGATACGCAGTATTTT. Encoded protein: CASSPTSGPSTDTQYF. The J gene is TRBJ2-3, the V gene TRBV7-9, with TRBD2 matching over 9 bases. This CDR3 region has 16 residues. Germline V gene sequence: CDR1 SEHNR, CDR2 FQNEAQ (reference sequence). Unmatched junction bases numbered 6, after V lost 5 bases and J lost 0 bases.

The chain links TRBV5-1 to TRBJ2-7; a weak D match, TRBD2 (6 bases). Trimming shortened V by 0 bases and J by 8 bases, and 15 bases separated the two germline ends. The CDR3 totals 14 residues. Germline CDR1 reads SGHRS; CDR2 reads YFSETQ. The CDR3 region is CASSLGDSSAKQYF. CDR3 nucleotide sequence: TGCGCCAGCAGCTTGGGGGACTCCTCTGCCAAGCAGTACTTC.

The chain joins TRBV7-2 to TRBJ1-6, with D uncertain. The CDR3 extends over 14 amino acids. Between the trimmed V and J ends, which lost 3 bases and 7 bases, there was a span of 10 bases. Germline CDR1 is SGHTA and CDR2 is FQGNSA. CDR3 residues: CASSLSTFNSPLHF. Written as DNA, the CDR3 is TGTGCCAGCAGCTTGAGCACCTTCAATTCACCCCTCCACTTT. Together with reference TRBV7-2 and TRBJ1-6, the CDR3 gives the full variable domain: GAGVSQSPSNKVTEKGKDVELRCDPISGHTALYWYRQSLGQGLEFLIYFQGNSAPDKSGLPSDRFSAERTGGSVSTLTIQRTQQEDSAVYLCASSLSTFNSPLHFGNGTRLTVT.

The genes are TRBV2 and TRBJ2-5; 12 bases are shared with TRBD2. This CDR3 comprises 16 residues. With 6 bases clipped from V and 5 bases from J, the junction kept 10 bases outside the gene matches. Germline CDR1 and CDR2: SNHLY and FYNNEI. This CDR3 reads CASSHTLAGGPETQYF. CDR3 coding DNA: TGTGCCAGCAGCCACACCCTAGCGGGAGGGCCGGAGACCCAGTACTTC. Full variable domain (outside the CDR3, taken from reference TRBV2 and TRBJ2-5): EPEVTQTPSHQVTQMGQEVILRCVPISNHLYFYWYRQILGQKVEFLVSFYNNEISEKSEIFDDQFSVERPDGSNFTLKIRSTKLEDSAMYFCASSHTLAGGPETQYFGPGTRLLVL.

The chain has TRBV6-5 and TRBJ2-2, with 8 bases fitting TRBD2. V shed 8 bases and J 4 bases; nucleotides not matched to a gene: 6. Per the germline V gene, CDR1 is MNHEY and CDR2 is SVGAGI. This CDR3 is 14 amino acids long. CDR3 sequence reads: CASQRAGGTGELFF. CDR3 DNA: TGTGCCAGCCAGAGGGCGGGAGGCACCGGGGAGCTGTTTTTT.

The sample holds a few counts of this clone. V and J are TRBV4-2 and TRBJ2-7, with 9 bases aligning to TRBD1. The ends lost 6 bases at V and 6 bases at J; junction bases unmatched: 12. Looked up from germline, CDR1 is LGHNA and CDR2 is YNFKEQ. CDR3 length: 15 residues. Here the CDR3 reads CASRQSVGTGTEQYF. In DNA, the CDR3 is TGTGCCAGCAGGCAATCGGTCGGGACAGGGACCGAGCAGTACTTC.

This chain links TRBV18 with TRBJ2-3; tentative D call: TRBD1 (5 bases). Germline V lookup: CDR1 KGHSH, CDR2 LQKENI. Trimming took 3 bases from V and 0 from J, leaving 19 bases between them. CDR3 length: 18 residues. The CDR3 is CASSPFPVNRKSTDTQYF. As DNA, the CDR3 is TGTGCCAGCTCACCCTTCCCCGTTAACAGGAAAAGCACAGATACGCAGTATTTT.

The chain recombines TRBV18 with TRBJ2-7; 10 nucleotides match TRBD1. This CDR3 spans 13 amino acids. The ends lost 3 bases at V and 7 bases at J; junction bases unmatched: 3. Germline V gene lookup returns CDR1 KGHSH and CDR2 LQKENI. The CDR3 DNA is TGTGCCAGCTCACCGGGACAGGGGAATGAGCAGTACTTC. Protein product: CASSPGQGNEQYF.

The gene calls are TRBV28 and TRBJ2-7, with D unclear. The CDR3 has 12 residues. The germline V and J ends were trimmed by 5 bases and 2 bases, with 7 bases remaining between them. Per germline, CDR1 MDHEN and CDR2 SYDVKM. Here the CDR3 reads CASSPLPYEQYF. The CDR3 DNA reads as TGTGCCAGCAGTCCCCTCCCCTACGAGCAGTACTTC.

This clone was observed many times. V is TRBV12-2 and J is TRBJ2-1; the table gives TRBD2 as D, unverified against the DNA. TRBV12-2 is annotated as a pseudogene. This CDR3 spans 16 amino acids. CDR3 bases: TGTGCAAGTCGCCCCTTACTAGCGAAATCCTACAATGAGCAGTTCTTC. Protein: CASRPLLAKSYNEQFF.

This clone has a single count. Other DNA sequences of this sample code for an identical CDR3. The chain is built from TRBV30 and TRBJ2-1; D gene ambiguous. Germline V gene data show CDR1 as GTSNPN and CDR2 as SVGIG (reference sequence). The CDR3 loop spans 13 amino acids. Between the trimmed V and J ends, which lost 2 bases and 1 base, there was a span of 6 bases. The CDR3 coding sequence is TGTGCCTGGAGTCCCTCGTCCTACAATGAGCAGTTCTTC. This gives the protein CAWSPSSYNEQFF.

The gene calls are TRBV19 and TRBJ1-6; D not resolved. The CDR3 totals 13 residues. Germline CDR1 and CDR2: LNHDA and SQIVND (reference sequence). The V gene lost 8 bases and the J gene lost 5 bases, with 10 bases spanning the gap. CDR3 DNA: TGTGCCAGTTTGGGCACGAATAATTCACCCCTCCACTTT. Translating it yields CASLGTNNSPLHF.

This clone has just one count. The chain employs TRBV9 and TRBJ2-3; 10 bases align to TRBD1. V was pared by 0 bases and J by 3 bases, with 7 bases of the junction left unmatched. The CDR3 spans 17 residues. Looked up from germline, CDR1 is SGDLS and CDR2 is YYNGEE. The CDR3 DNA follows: TGTGCCAGCAGCGTAGCTGCCGGGACAGGGGCAACAGATACGCAGTATTTT. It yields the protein CASSVAAGTGATDTQYF.

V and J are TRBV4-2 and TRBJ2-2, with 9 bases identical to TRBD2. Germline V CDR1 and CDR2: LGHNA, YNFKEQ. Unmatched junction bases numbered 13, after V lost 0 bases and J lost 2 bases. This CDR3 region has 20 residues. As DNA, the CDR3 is TGTGCCAGCAGCCAAGATTTGGCTAGCGGGAAGGGTGTAAACACCGGGGAGCTGTTTTTT. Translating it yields CASSQDLASGKGVNTGELFF.